This TCR beta chain was sequenced for a study of vaccination and CD4 T cells after COVID-19. The CDR3 length is 16 residues. From germline, CDR1 is DFQATT and CDR2 SNEGSKA (reference sequence). Trimming shortened V by 3 bases and J by 6 bases, and 21 bases separated the two germline ends. The treatment is: approximately 10-day PBMC culture with coronavirus spike peptide pools or control peptides (ViraFEST assay). Per well, fewer than 2.5 million PBMCs were cultured in the presence of 9 to 10 IU/ml IL-2 and approximately 10 ug/ml peptide pools. The study sequenced cultured CD4+ T cell DNA using the Oncomine TCR Beta short-read assay. TCRdb recomputed calls from the PCR reads with MiXCR, one row per CDR3 protein. The profile shows approximately 13,000 distinct CDR3 sequences, roughly 73% of them singletons. With respect to this clonotype: Its antigen is as yet unknown.

The sequencing input was CD4+ T cells from blood, cultured in vitro. The rearrangement joins TRBV20-1 to TRBJ1-5; D may be TRBD1 (5 bases). This TCR was sampled from a human donor who had recovered from COVID-19. CDR3: CSARFNLAGLSQPQHF. The CDR3 DNA reads as TGCAGTGCTAGGTTTAATTTGGCAGGGTTGAGTCAGCCCCAGCATTTT.